This T cell receptor (beta chain) derives from a study of CD8+CD57+ T cells in acquired aplastic anemia. Study-level information: DNA from sorted CD4+ and CD8+ cells averaged around 3.2 ug.

Genomic DNA provided the template from which TCR beta VDJ and CDR3 profiles were obtained. Via MiXCR, TCRdb re-called the reads, giving one row per CDR3 protein. Here the sample spans approximately 180,000 distinct CDR3 sequences, roughly 60% being singletons. Patients who underwent sequencing had shown CD8+CD57+ cell expansion by flow cytometry. Study findings and constraints: The study found no significant CD8+ Simpson's diversity difference between patients and controls. Both patients and controls carried the same twenty-nine CD8+ CDR3 sequences.

From germline, CDR1 is SGHNT and CDR2 YYREEE (reference sequence). V lost 2 bases, J lost 2 bases, and 4 bases stayed unmatched. The CDR3 has 16 residues. Turning to this clonotype: The antigen is unknown.

This TCR was sampled from a human donor with aplastic anemia. The sequenced sample consisted of sorted CD4+, CD8+, or CD8+CD57+ T cells (not recorded which) from PBMCs. The rearrangement links TRBV5-4 to TRBJ2-3; 11 bases align to TRBD1. The CDR3 bases are TGTGCCAGCAGCTTACCGGGACAGGGGGTCACAGATACGCAGTATTTT. Its protein is CASSLPGQGVTDTQYF.